These T cell receptor beta chains were read from a single sample in a study of cytotoxic CD8 clonotypes in ibrutinib-treated CLL. Produced via immunoSEQ multiplex PCR; TCRdb's table is partial and in-frame only. The profile shows around 2,900 clones, around 86% of them singletons. The sample in question was PBMCs, obtained before ibrutinib treatment. The receptor set was obtained from a human donor with chronic lymphocytic leukemia. CDR3s include the opening cysteine and the closing phenylalanine or tryptophan. Fields, in order: clone size, J gene, V gene, D gene, CDR3 protein, CDR3 DNA. The D gene is left open where the match is weak. Not every row has a clone size; where given, it reads once, few, many or a size class.

NA TRBJ1-2 TRBV5-1 TRBD1 CASSLTGGSYGYTF TGCGCCAGCAGCTTGACAGGGGGCTCCTATGGCTACACCTTC
few TRBJ2-2 TRBV5-1 NA CASSLTGRVLHGELFF TGCGCCAGCAGCCTTACAGGGAGAGTTTTACACGGGGAGCTGTTTTTT
NA TRBJ2-2 TRBV18 NA CASSPYVSGKKGELFF TGTGCCAGCTCACCATACGTTTCAGGGAAGAAAGGGGAGCTGTTTTTT
NA TRBJ1-1 TRBV7-9 NA CASSPDSGMNTEAFF TGTGCCAGCAGCCCGGACAGTGGGATGAACACTGAAGCTTTCTTT
NA TRBJ2-1 TRBV12-5 TRBD1 CASGSTDRGFENEQFF TGTGCTAGTGGTTCCACGGACAGGGGGTTTGAGAATGAGCAGTTCTTC
NA TRBJ2-1 TRBV7-9 NA CASRFLEPEQFF TGTGCCAGCAGGTTTTTAGAGCCCGAGCAGTTCTTC
NA TRBJ1-3 TRBV5-1 TRBD1 CASSPTGVTGNTIYF TGCGCCAGCAGCCCGACAGGGGTGACTGGAAACACCATATATTTT
NA TRBJ2-7 TRBV5-4 NA CASSLGQNTYEQYF TGTGCCAGCAGCTTGGGACAGAATACCTACGAGCAGTACTTC